This T cell receptor beta chain appears in the sequencing data of a study of blood T cell repertoires in COVID-19. Across the whole study: From the United States, Italy and Spain came samples of acute and convalescent COVID-19. From T cells, B-cell-depleted T cells, or PBMCs came the material, which was cDNA or gDNA.

Trimming removed 4 bases at V and 3 bases at J, with 14 bases between. This CDR3 comprises 15 residues. Germline CDR1 PRHDT, CDR2 FYEKMQ (reference sequence). Original handling: Researchers report that nucleated cell counts were estimated from reference gene primer amplification. Profiling relied on immunoSEQ multiplex PCR, and the TCRdb table lists in-frame clones only, not all of them. That table is the source of V, J and clone size, and D and trimming were worked out from the DNA. The table records 75,000 to 100,000 clones, around 72% of them present only once. This sequence joins TRBV13 and TRBJ2-3, with D possibly matching TRBD2 (5 bases). The specimen sequenced was peripheral blood. This TCR was recovered from a man aged 65-85 years with acute or convalescent COVID-19. In DNA, the CDR3 is TGTGCCAGCAGCTCCGGTCGGACTTGGACAGATACGCAGTATTTT. Protein sequence: CASSSGRTWTDTQYF.